These 21 T cell receptor beta chains share one sample of origin, sequenced in a study of graft-versus-host responses after intestinal transplantation. Produced via immunoSEQ multiplex PCR; TCRdb's table is partial and in-frame only. This sample carries 3,500 to 5,500 clones, around 77% of them seen once, and the ten largest clones take about 7%. Graft-derived tissue was subjected to processing to liberate intraepithelial and lamina propria lymphocytes. This material consisted of ileum tissue, taken 9 days after transplant. The receptors here all came from a human patient who received an intestinal transplant, so some T cells may come from the graft donor.

This chain joins TRBV6-5 and TRBJ1-2; 9 nucleotides match TRBD1. Germline loops: CDR1 MNHEY, CDR2 SVGAGI. Losses at the gene ends were 2 bases for V and 6 bases for J; bases not matched to a gene: 7. The CDR3 has 15 amino acids. CDR3 coding DNA: TGTGCCAGCAGTTACGGAGACAGGGGGAGGGATGGCTACACCTTC. It specifies CASSYGDRGRDGYTF.

This clone was seen a few times. J is TRBJ2-3 and V is TRBV6-4; 9 bases are a match to TRBD2. CDR1 is MRHNA, CDR2 SNTAGT, per germline. There are 14 residues in the CDR3. With 6 bases clipped from V and 3 bases from J, the junction kept 4 bases outside the gene matches. The CDR3: CASRVSGGTDTQYF. In DNA form, the CDR3 reads TGTGCCAGCAGGGTTAGCGGGGGTACAGATACGCAGTATTTT.

This clone was picked up a small number of times. This chain joins TRBV19 and TRBJ2-1, with TRBD2 matching over 10 bases. With V trimmed by 4 bases and J by 0 bases, 0 bases remained unmatched. This CDR3 region has 15 residues. CDR1 is LNHDA, CDR2 SQIVND, per germline (reference sequence). Here the CDR3 reads CASSTSGSSYNEQFF. The DNA of the CDR3 is TGTGCCAGTAGTACTAGCGGGAGCTCCTACAATGAGCAGTTCTTC.

J is TRBJ2-5 and V is TRBV6-5; tentatively, D is TRBD2 (6 bases). Germline V gene data show CDR1 as MNHEY and CDR2 as SVGAGI. This CDR3 comprises 14 residues. V was clipped by 2 bases and J by 4 bases, with 11 bases between them. The CDR3 nucleotides read TGTGCCAGCAGTTACGGCGGGGCCCGAGAGACCCAGTACTTC. This encodes CASSYGGARETQYF.

CDR3 sequence reads: CAITDSPNANTGELFF. CDR3 sequence (DNA): TGTGCCATCACAGACAGTCCCAACGCGAACACCGGGGAGCTGTTTTTT. V usage is TRBV10-3 and J usage is TRBJ2-2; weak D call: TRBD1 (5 bases). The CDR3 extends over 16 amino acids. Deletions cut 7 bases from V and 0 bases from J, with 15 bases between. CDR1 ENHRY and CDR2 SYGVKD come from the germline V gene.

This chain uses TRBV7-3 with TRBJ2-7, with 9 bases lining up with TRBD1. The CDR3 extends over 15 amino acids. V was pared by 4 bases and J by 1 base, with 5 bases of the junction left unmatched. From germline, CDR1 is SGHTA and CDR2 FQGTGA. CDR3: CASSYRDRESYEQYF. The CDR3 coding sequence is TGTGCCAGCAGCTATCGGGACAGGGAGTCCTACGAGCAGTACTTC.

The chain has TRBV6-4 and TRBJ2-3; tentatively, D is TRBD2 (5 bases). Germline V gene data show CDR1 as MRHNA and CDR2 as SNTAGT. V shed 3 bases and J shed 3 bases, with 7 bases lying between them. The CDR3 consists of 13 residues. CDR3 region: CASSERETDTQYF. The CDR3 DNA follows: TGTGCCAGCAGTGAGAGGGAGACAGATACGCAGTATTTT.

The sample holds one count of this clone. This chain joins TRBV27 and TRBJ2-7; D is unresolved. Trimming removed 3 bases from V and 9 bases from J, with 12 bases in between. The CDR3 loop spans 12 amino acids. CDR1 MNHEY and CDR2 SMNVEV come from the germline V gene (reference sequence). The CDR3 sequence: CASSFDSGWQYF. CDR3 nucleotide sequence: TGTGCCAGCAGTTTCGATTCGGGCTGGCAGTACTTC.

V and J are TRBV29-1 and TRBJ2-3; D uncertain. The CDR3 has 13 residues. Per germline, CDR1 SQVTM and CDR2 ANQGSEA. With 2 bases removed from V and 0 bases from J, the gap between germline ends came to 6 bases. CDR3 in DNA: TGCAGCGTTGAACCGGACAGCACAGATACGCAGTATTTT. Translated: CSVEPDSTDTQYF.

The chain carries TRBV6-4 and TRBJ1-6, with TRBD1 matching 9 bases. V shed 5 bases, J shed 7 bases, and the junction held 3 bases outside the gene matches. The CDR3 has 14 amino acids. Germline V CDR1 and CDR2: MRHNA, SNTAGT. The chain's CDR3 is CASSQTGGNSPLHF. In nucleotides, the CDR3 is TGTGCCAGCAGTCAAACAGGGGGCAATTCACCCCTCCACTTT.

The J gene is TRBJ2-7, the V gene TRBV18; 7 bases fit TRBD2. V lost 6 bases to trimming and J lost 6 bases; unmatched junction nucleotides: 14. The CDR3 length is 15 residues. From germline, CDR1 is KGHSH and CDR2 LQKENI. In DNA form, the CDR3 reads TGTGCCAGCTCCCGGCGACTCGGGGGGAGGGGCGAGCAGTACTTC. Amino acid sequence: CASSRRLGGRGEQYF. Complete variable domain (other parts from reference TRBV18 and TRBJ2-7): NAGVMQNPRHLVRRRGQEARLRCSPMKGHSHVYWYRQLPEEGLKFMVYLQKENIIDESGMPKERFSAEFPKEGPSILRIQQVVRGDSAAYFCASSRRLGGRGEQYFGPGTRLTVT.

This clone has a handful of counts. This rearrangement joins TRBV6-6 to TRBJ1-1; no clear D. Germline V gene data show CDR1 as MNHNY and CDR2 as SVGAGI (reference sequence). V dropped 2 bases and J dropped 10 bases, with 8 bases sitting between them. This CDR3 spans 11 amino acids. Here the CDR3 DNA reads TGTGCCAGCAGTTACCCGGGAGGAGCTTTCTTT. Translating gives CASSYPGGAFF.

Turning to this clone: One end of the junction fails to match germline, which may point to a read error. DNA for the CDR3: TGTGCCAGCGGTTACTCCGGGACAGGGGCTCAGCCCCAGCATTTT. Protein sequence: CASGYSGTGAQPQHF. The V and J genes are TRBV6-6 and TRBJ1-5, with 10 nucleotides matching TRBD1. Per the germline V gene, CDR1 is MNHNY and CDR2 is SVGAGI (reference sequence). The CDR3 loop spans 15 amino acids.

The chain recombines TRBV7-2 with TRBJ1-2; a weak D match, TRBD1 (5 bases). Germline V gene sequence: CDR1 SGHTA, CDR2 FQGNSA. The V gene lost 4 bases and the J gene lost 7 bases, with 13 bases spanning the gap. CDR3 length equals 13 residues. In DNA form, the CDR3 reads TGTGCCAGCAGCTCCCGGGGGGGGAGTGGCTACACCTTC. It encodes CASSSRGGSGYTF.

This chain links TRBV5-1 with TRBJ2-1, with D possibly being TRBD1 (6 bases). This CDR3 is 15 amino acids long. V lost 0 bases and J lost 7, with 14 bases in between. The germline V gene has CDR1 SGHRS and CDR2 YFSETQ. In nucleotides, the CDR3 is TGCGCCAGCAGCTTGGAACTTGGGGGCCGGAATGAGCAGTTCTTC. This codes for CASSLELGGRNEQFF.

The gene calls are TRBV25-1 and TRBJ2-4; TRBD1 matches 8 bases. CDR1 MGHDK and CDR2 SYGVNS come from the germline V gene. CDR3 length: 16 amino acids. Trimming at V came to 3 bases and at J to 1 base, leaving 5 bases not matched to a gene. Written as DNA, the CDR3 is TGTGCCAGCAGTGACGGACAGGGTAGGGCCAAAAACATTCAGTACTTC. This encodes CASSDGQGRAKNIQYF.

CDR3: CASSRGDSNQPQYF. DNA for the CDR3: TGTGCCAGCAGTCGAGGGGACAGCAATCAGCCCCAGTATTTT. The V and J genes are TRBV25-1 and TRBJ1-5; 7 nucleotides line up with TRBD1. The J call may be in error: the DNA end matches TRBJ2-3 better. The CDR3 is 14 amino acids. The germline CDR1 and CDR2 sequences are MGHDK and SYGVNS.

This chain joins TRBV28 and TRBJ2-5; the D call may be TRBD1 or TRBD2 (5 bases each). TRBJ2-7 explains the end of the DNA better; the J call may be wrong. The V gene's germline CDR1 is MDHEN and CDR2 SYDVKM. This CDR3 comprises 14 residues. The CDR3 coding sequence is TGTGCCAGCAGCCGGGACCCTATCTCCTACGAGCAGTACTTC. Amino acids: CASSRDPISYEQYF.

This chain uses TRBV7-2 with TRBJ2-1; D is possibly TRBD2 (5 bases). Germline V CDR1 and CDR2: SGHTA, FQGNSA. The CDR3 is 17 residues long. Trimming pared 2 bases from V and 0 bases from J, leaving 14 bases between. This CDR3 is CASSLHSGYHSYNEQFF. CDR3 nucleotide sequence: TGTGCCAGCAGCTTACACTCGGGGTACCACTCCTACAATGAGCAGTTCTTC.

V usage is TRBV10-1 and J usage is TRBJ1-5, with a tentative D call TRBD1 (5 bases). The CDR3 is made up of 17 amino acids. Germline CDR1 and CDR2: WNHNN and SYGVQD (reference sequence). Trimming removed 7 bases at V and 5 bases at J, with 24 bases between. The CDR3 DNA follows: TGCGCCAGCAAATTCAAGGTTGAAGGGGTGGTGGATCAGCCCCAGCATTTT. Its translation is CASKFKVEGVVDQPQHF.

The chain is built from TRBV5-8 and TRBJ2-1; D may correspond to TRBD1 or TRBD2 (5 bases each). Germline V lookup: CDR1 SGHTS, CDR2 YDEGEE. V was pared by 2 bases and J by 4 bases, with 7 bases between. This CDR3 contains 13 residues. CDR3 in DNA: TGTGCCAGCAGCTTCGGGACGTACAATGAGCAGTTCTTC. Its protein is CASSFGTYNEQFF.